This T cell receptor beta chain is from a study of T cell clonotyping in hematopoietic cell transplantation. Data came from immunoSEQ multiplex PCR; TCRdb stores just in-frame clones and leaves some out. Of 15,000 to 20,000 clones listed, around 90% were seen once; the top ten hold about 5%. This CDR3 comprises 14 residues. Germline CDR1 reads MNHEY; CDR2 reads SMNVEV (reference sequence). Losses at the gene ends were 5 bases for V and 4 bases for J; bases not matched to a gene: 6. Sequenced material: peripheral blood mononuclear cells. The chain combines TRBV27 with TRBJ2-7; 9 nucleotides align to TRBD2. The TCR was taken from a man in his forties or fifties in good health. Some clones in this sample may be carry-over from other donors' samples. CDR3 DNA sequence: TGTGCCAGCAGTCGCAGCGGGAGGTCATACGAGCAGTACTTC. Residues: CASSRSGRSYEQYF.